Shown below are 10 T cell receptor beta chains from a single sample sequenced in a study. One entry per CDR3 protein results from TCRdb running MiXCR on the 5' RACE reads. Of roughly 54,000 distinct CDR3 sequences listed, 17% are singletons. The sequencing input was naive CD4+ T cells sorted from blood. Described subset: naive CD4+ T cells, CD4+CD45RA+CD25-. The receptors shown here come from a female donor with breast cancer.

This clonotype has a handful of counts. The chain uses TRBV2 and TRBJ1-5; D remains unclear. The CDR3 consists of 15 residues. The V end was cut by 7 bases, the J end by 1 base, with 14 bases between. Germline CDR1 reads SNHLY; CDR2 reads FYNNEI. DNA for the CDR3: TGTGCCAGCAAGGGCGAGGGCGGAAGCAATCAGCCCCAGCATTTT. It encodes CASKGEGGSNQPQHF.

As for this clonotype: At one end the junction does not follow the germline gene, possibly because of a read error. The genes are TRBV7-2 and TRBJ2-3; tentatively, D is TRBD1 (6 bases). The germline CDR1 and CDR2 sequences are SGHTA and FQGNSA. The CDR3 runs to 12 residues. The CDR3, as DNA: TGTTCCAGCAGCCAGGGGACGGATACGCAGTATTTT. Amino acids: CSSSQGTDTQYF.

The J gene is TRBJ2-7, the V gene TRBV5-1; no reliable D call. The V end lost 0 bases, the J end lost 2 bases, and 18 bases lay between the germline ends. Germline V gene lookup returns CDR1 SGHRS and CDR2 YFSETQ. The CDR3 runs 17 residues. The CDR3 spells CASSLGGGIVGAYEQYF. The CDR3 DNA reads TGCGCCAGCAGCTTGGGCGGTGGCATCGTAGGCGCCTACGAGCAGTACTTC.

V and J are TRBV7-6 and TRBJ2-7; TRBD2 matches at 10 bases. Trimming cost V 1 base and J 3 bases; bases outside gene matches: 3. Germline V gene sequence: CDR1 SGHVS, CDR2 FNYEAQ. This CDR3 has 15 residues. The CDR3 DNA is TGTGCCAGCAGCTTAGGGGCTAGCGGGAGCTACGAGCAGTACTTC. Translated, it gives CASSLGASGSYEQYF.

This rearrangement joins TRBV29-1 to TRBJ2-5; no clear D. V shed 4 bases and J shed 3 bases, with 12 bases lying between them. Germline V CDR1 and CDR2: SQVTM, ANQGSEA. The CDR3 is 13 residues long. The CDR3, as DNA: TGCAGCGTTGCCGGGTCTTTCGAAGAGACCCAGTACTTC. Its protein is CSVAGSFEETQYF.

At least ten counts were recorded for this clonotype. V is TRBV20-1 and J is TRBJ1-3; a weak D match, TRBD1 (5 bases). Trimming removed 6 bases at V and 5 bases at J, with 14 bases between. Germline V gives CDR1 DFQATT, CDR2 SNEGSKA (reference sequence). The CDR3 runs to 13 residues. The CDR3: CSAPQTVRNTIYF. The DNA of the CDR3 is TGCAGTGCCCCCCAGACAGTGAGAAACACCATATATTTT.

This chain connects TRBV28 to TRBJ2-7; 8 bases line up with TRBD1. This CDR3 has 14 residues. Trimming at V came to 7 bases and at J to 2 bases, leaving 7 bases not matched to a gene. Germline loops: CDR1 MDHEN, CDR2 SYDVKM. The DNA for the CDR3 is TGTGCCAGCACTTCGACAGGGGCCCCCTACGAGCAGTACTTC. Its protein product is CASTSTGAPYEQYF.

This clonotype turned up a few times. This chain uses TRBV20-1 with TRBJ2-2; weak D call: TRBD2 (7 bases). Trimming shortened V by 3 bases and J by 7 bases, and 15 bases separated the two germline ends. The CDR3 extends over 14 amino acids. Germline CDR1 and CDR2: DFQATT and SNEGSKA (reference sequence). As DNA, the CDR3 is TGCAGTGCTAGGAATTCGAGGGGGGGCGGGGAGCTGTTTTTT. This encodes CSARNSRGGGELFF.

This chain uses TRBV20-1 with TRBJ1-6, with D possibly TRBD1 on 5 matching bases. The V and J ends lost 1 base and 7 bases respectively, with 17 bases between them. CDR1 DFQATT and CDR2 SNEGSKA come from the germline V gene (reference sequence). This CDR3 has 16 amino acids. The CDR3 loop reads CSARGGSSAPNSPLHF. The CDR3 coding sequence is TGCAGTGCTAGAGGGGGCAGCTCAGCACCCAATTCACCCCTCCACTTT.

Many counts were recorded for this clonotype. This sequence joins TRBV6-1 and TRBJ2-5, with D possibly matching TRBD2 (5 bases). The CDR3 runs 15 residues. Trimming left V 1 base short and J 3 bases short, with 12 bases between. Germline assignment: CDR1 MNHNS and CDR2 SASEGT. The CDR3 loop reads CASSEVRDAKETQYF. For the CDR3, the DNA is TGTGCCAGCAGTGAAGTTCGGGATGCAAAAGAGACCCAGTACTTC.